The 19 T cell receptor beta chains listed next were all sequenced from one sample in a study of early T cells in non-severe SARS-CoV-2 infection. TCRdb itself ran the 5' RACE reads through MiXCR, one entry per CDR3 protein. The table lists 65,000 to 95,000 distinct CDR3 sequences, 5% of them singletons, with under 8% in the top ten. The material was whole blood, obtained at baseline. The origin of the receptors is an adult who was a healthcare worker with PCR-confirmed SARS-CoV-2 infection or an uninfected control (not recorded which).

This clonotype was counted ten times or more. The chain joins TRBV20-1 to TRBJ2-3; 12 bases are a match to TRBD2. V lost 4 bases, J lost 2 bases, and 10 bases stayed unmatched. The germline gives CDR1 DFQATT, CDR2 SNEGSKA (reference sequence). The CDR3 is 17 amino acids. CDR3 nucleotide sequence: TGCAGTGCTATACCTTTGACTAGCGGGAGATTCACAGATACGCAGTATTTT. Protein sequence: CSAIPLTSGRFTDTQYF.

This clonotype was seen repeatedly, ten times or more. The chain links TRBV7-9 to TRBJ1-1; no definite D call. The V and J ends lost 2 bases and 1 base respectively, with 5 bases between them. The CDR3 is 13 amino acids. The germline V gene encodes CDR1 SEHNR and CDR2 FQNEAQ (reference sequence). Here the CDR3 reads CASSLQKNTEAFF. CDR3 DNA: TGTGCCAGCAGCTTACAGAAGAACACTGAAGCTTTCTTT.

This clonotype was picked up many times. The V and J genes are TRBV13 and TRBJ2-5; the D gene is possibly TRBD2 (6 bases). The CDR3 is 14 amino acids. Trimming pared 5 bases from V and 2 bases from J, leaving 12 bases between. Germline V lookup: CDR1 PRHDT, CDR2 FYEKMQ (reference sequence). In DNA, the CDR3 is TGTGCCAGCAGCCCCGGGACTGGACAAGAGACCCAGTACTTC. Translated: CASSPGTGQETQYF.

This clonotype was detected a few times. This sequence joins TRBV13 and TRBJ1-2, with TRBD1 matching over 8 bases. Trimming cost V 5 bases and J 5 bases; bases outside gene matches: 13. CDR1 and CDR2 from the germline V gene are PRHDT and FYEKMQ (reference sequence). The CDR3 is 16 amino acids. The CDR3 DNA reads as TGTGCCAGCAGCCTCTTATTGACAGGGGCTGGATATGGCTACACCTTC. It codes for CASSLLLTGAGYGYTF.

This clonotype has ten or more counts. The conserved final phenylalanine or tryptophan is absent from the CDR3, which likely points to a read error. This sequence joins TRBV5-1 and TRBJ2-7; 7 bases agree with TRBD2. With V trimmed by 0 bases and J by 0 bases, 6 bases remained unmatched. CDR1 and CDR2 from the germline V gene are SGHRS and YFSETQ. This CDR3 spans 16 amino acids. CDR3 DNA: TGCGCCAGCAGCTTGGGCCCTAGCGGCAGCTCCTACGAGCAGTACCTC. As protein: CASSLGPSGSSYEQYL.

In this sample, this clonotype turned up many times. The chain uses TRBV20-1 and TRBJ2-1; weak D call: TRBD1 (6 bases). The germline V and J ends were trimmed by 5 bases and 4 bases, with 12 bases remaining between them. The CDR3 loop spans 13 amino acids. The germline CDR1 and CDR2 sequences are DFQATT and SNEGSKA (reference sequence). This chain's CDR3 is CSAGTYPYNEQFF. CDR3 nucleotides: TGCAGTGCTGGGACATACCCTTACAATGAGCAGTTCTTC.

This clonotype has a count of ten or more. V usage is TRBV27 and J usage is TRBJ2-7; TRBD1 matches 9 bases. Germline loops: CDR1 MNHEY, CDR2 SMNVEV (reference sequence). The V and J ends lost 2 bases and 3 bases, in that order; junction bases with no gene match: 2. CDR3 length: 14 amino acids. CDR3 in amino acids: CASSLGTGIYEQYF. CDR3 nucleotide sequence: TGTGCCAGCAGTTTAGGGACAGGGATCTACGAGCAGTACTTC.

This clonotype was counted ten times or more. The chain recombines TRBV29-1 with TRBJ1-1; a possible D gene is TRBD1 (5 bases). V lost 7 bases and J lost 4, with 19 bases in between. The CDR3 covers 14 residues. Looked up from germline, CDR1 is SQVTM and CDR2 is ANQGSEA. CDR3 region: CSGSGHTRVTEAFF. The CDR3 DNA is TGCAGCGGGAGTGGACACACCCGCGTCACTGAAGCTTTCTTT.

This clonotype appeared many times. The rearrangement joins TRBV5-5 to TRBJ2-7; tentatively, D is TRBD2 (5 bases). Germline assignment: CDR1 SGHKS and CDR2 YYEKEE (reference sequence). Trimming cost V 3 bases and J 3 bases, with 16 bases left between them. The CDR3 is 15 residues long. The CDR3 bases are TGTGCCAGCAGCTACGACCGGGATTTCCTCTACGAGCAGTACTTC. This codes for CASSYDRDFLYEQYF.

This clonotype was observed many times. V is TRBV29-1 and J is TRBJ1-2; D is undetermined. With 2 bases removed from V and 8 bases from J, the gap between germline ends came to 15 bases. The CDR3 totals 13 residues. Germline V gives CDR1 SQVTM, CDR2 ANQGSEA. DNA for the CDR3: TGCAGCGTTGAACCTTCAGGCGCGAGGGGCTACACCTTC. Translating it yields CSVEPSGARGYTF.

This clonotype was detected only a few times. The chain recombines TRBV14 with TRBJ2-1, with unresolved D. Germline loops: CDR1 SGHDN, CDR2 FVKESK. The V end lost 1 base, the J end lost 9 bases, and 4 bases lay between the germline ends. This CDR3 comprises 11 residues. CDR3 DNA sequence: TGTGCCAGCAGCCAAGGCGGTGAGCAGTTCTTC. Its translation: CASSQGGEQFF. Complete variable domain (other parts from reference TRBV14 and TRBJ2-1): EAGVTQFPSHSVIEKGQTVTLRCDPISGHDNLYWYRRVMGKEIKFLLHFVKESKQDESGMPNNRFLAERTGGTYSTLKVQPAELEDSGVYFCASSQGGEQFFGPGTRLTVL.

This clonotype was seen many times. The chain joins TRBV12-3 or TRBV12-4 to TRBJ1-1; possible D gene TRBD1, 6 bases. This CDR3 is 17 amino acids long. The ends were cut back, 5 bases at V and 0 bases at J, with 19 bases in the middle. CDR3: CASSPENRELMNTEAFF. CDR3 bases: TGTGCCAGCAGTCCAGAAAACAGGGAACTCATGAACACTGAAGCTTTCTTT.

This clonotype turned up a few times. J is TRBJ2-3 and V is TRBV7-8; no clear D. The CDR3 is made up of 16 amino acids. CDR1 is SGHVS and CDR2 is FQNEAQ in the germline V gene. Trimming took off 1 base at V and 2 bases at J, with 13 bases between the two ends. The CDR3 bases are TGTGCCAGCAGCTTAGTCACCGGTGGGCACACAGATACGCAGTATTTT. Its translation: CASSLVTGGHTDTQYF. Full variable domain (missing parts from reference TRBV7-8 and TRBJ2-3): GAGVSQSPRYKVAKRGQDVALRCDPISGHVSLFWYQQALGQGPEFLTYFQNEAQLDKSGLPSDRFFAERPEGSVSTLKIQRTQQEDSAVYLCASSLVTGGHTDTQYFGPGTRLTVL.

This clonotype has at least ten counts. The chain carries TRBV5-5 and TRBJ1-5; 11 bases are a match to TRBD1. J gave up 5 bases and V 5 bases, and 6 bases lay outside the gene matches. The germline V gene has CDR1 SGHKS and CDR2 YYEKEE (reference sequence). The CDR3 contains 15 residues. The CDR3 region is CASSRGQGVDQPQHF. The CDR3 coding sequence is TGTGCCAGCAGTCGGGGACAGGGGGTTGATCAGCCCCAGCATTTT.

This chain connects TRBV11-2 to TRBJ1-2; 7 positions match TRBD1. J lost 8 bases, V lost 5 bases, and 8 bases had no gene match. Germline CDR1 reads SGHAT; CDR2 reads FQNNGV. This CDR3 is 13 amino acids long. Here the CDR3 DNA reads TGTGCCAGCAGCCCCGACAGGGTCAGCGGCTACACCTTC. It codes for CASSPDRVSGYTF. The whole variable domain, filled in from reference TRBV11-2 and TRBJ1-2, reads EAGVAQSPRYKIIEKRQSVAFWCNPISGHATLYWYQQILGQGPKLLIQFQNNGVVDDSQLPKDRFSAERLKGVDSTLKIQPAKLEDSAVYLCASSPDRVSGYTFGSGTRLTVV.

This clonotype has only a few counts. CDR3 in DNA: TGTGCCAGCAGCCCGAGGGACAGACACCAAGAGACCCAGTACTTC. Protein: CASSPRDRHQETQYF. The chain links TRBV7-9 to TRBJ2-5, with 7 nucleotides matching TRBD1. Trimming removed 5 bases from V and 0 bases from J; junction bases left unmatched: 6. Germline V gene data show CDR1 as SEHNR and CDR2 as FQNEAQ (reference sequence). CDR3 length: 15 residues.

This clonotype was observed at least ten times. V is TRBV20-1 and J is TRBJ1-1; TRBD1 agrees at 11 bases. J gave up 7 bases and V 6 bases, and 7 bases lay outside the gene matches. Germline CDR1 reads DFQATT; CDR2 reads SNEGSKA (reference sequence). CDR3 length: 13 amino acids. The CDR3 nucleotides are TGCAGTGCCAGGGACAGGGGGACTTATGAAGCTTTCTTT. Protein product: CSARDRGTYEAFF.

This rearrangement joins TRBV11-3 to TRBJ2-1, with TRBD2 matching 10 bases. Germline values: CDR1 SGHNT, CDR2 YENEEA. This CDR3 is built from 14 residues. Germline trimming cut 5 bases from V and 7 bases from J; bases unmatched to any gene: 5. The CDR3 nucleotides are TGTGCCAGCAGCCATAGCGGGAGGAGGAATGAGCAGTTCTTC. This encodes CASSHSGRRNEQFF.

V usage is TRBV18 and J usage is TRBJ2-2; D is uncertain. This CDR3 region has 18 residues. The V gene's germline CDR1 is KGHSH and CDR2 LQKENI. V gave up 0 bases and J gave up 2 bases, with 16 bases separating them. CDR3 loop: CASSPPHDRSQNTGELFF. CDR3 bases: TGTGCCAGCTCACCACCCCATGACCGCTCTCAAAACACCGGGGAGCTGTTTTTT.